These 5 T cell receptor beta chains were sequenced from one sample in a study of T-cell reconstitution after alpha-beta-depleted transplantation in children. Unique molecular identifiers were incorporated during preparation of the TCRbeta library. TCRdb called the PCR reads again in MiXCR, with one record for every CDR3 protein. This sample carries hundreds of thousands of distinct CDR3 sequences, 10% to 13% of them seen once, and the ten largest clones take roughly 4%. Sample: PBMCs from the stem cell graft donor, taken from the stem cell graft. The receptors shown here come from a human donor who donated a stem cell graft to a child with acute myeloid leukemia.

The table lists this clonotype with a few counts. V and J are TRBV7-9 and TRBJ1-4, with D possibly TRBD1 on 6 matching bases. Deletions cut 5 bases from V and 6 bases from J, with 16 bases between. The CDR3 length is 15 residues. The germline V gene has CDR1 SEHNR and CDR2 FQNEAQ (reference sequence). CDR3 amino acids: CASSATGRGDEKLFF. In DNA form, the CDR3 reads TGTGCCAGCAGCGCTACAGGGCGGGGGGATGAAAAACTGTTTTTT.

The CDR3 nucleotides are TGTGCCAGCAGCGCCAGGTCCGGGACTAGAACCGGGGAGCTGTTTTTT. It is translated as CASSARSGTRTGELFF. The chain combines TRBV7-2 with TRBJ2-2; 8 nucleotides match TRBD2. After removal of 5 bases from V and 5 bases from J, the junction contained 10 bases not matched to a gene. The V gene's germline CDR1 is SGHTA and CDR2 FQGNSA. CDR3 length: 16 amino acids. Based on the CDR3 plus reference TRBV7-2 and TRBJ2-2, the full variable domain is GAGVSQSPSNKVTEKGKDVELRCDPISGHTALYWYRQSLGQGLEFLIYFQGNSAPDKSGLPSDRFSAERTGGSVSTLTIQRTQQEDSAVYLCASSARSGTRTGELFFGEGSRLTVL.

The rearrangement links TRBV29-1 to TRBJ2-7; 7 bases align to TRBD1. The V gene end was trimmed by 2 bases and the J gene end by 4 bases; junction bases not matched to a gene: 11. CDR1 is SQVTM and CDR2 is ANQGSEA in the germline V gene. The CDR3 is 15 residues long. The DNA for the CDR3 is TGCAGCGTTGAAACCCCCGGGACAGAGATGTACGAGCAGTACTTC. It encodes CSVETPGTEMYEQYF.

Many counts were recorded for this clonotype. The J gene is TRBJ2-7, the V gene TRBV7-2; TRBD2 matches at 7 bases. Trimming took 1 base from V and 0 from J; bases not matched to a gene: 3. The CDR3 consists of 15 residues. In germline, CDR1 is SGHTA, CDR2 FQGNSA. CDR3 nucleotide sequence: TGTGCCAGCAGCTTAGAGAGCGGGAACTCCTACGAGCAGTACTTC. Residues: CASSLESGNSYEQYF. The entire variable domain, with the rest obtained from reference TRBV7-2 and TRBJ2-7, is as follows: GAGVSQSPSNKVTEKGKDVELRCDPISGHTALYWYRQSLGQGLEFLIYFQGNSAPDKSGLPSDRFSAERTGGSVSTLTIQRTQQEDSAVYLCASSLESGNSYEQYFGPGTRLTVT.

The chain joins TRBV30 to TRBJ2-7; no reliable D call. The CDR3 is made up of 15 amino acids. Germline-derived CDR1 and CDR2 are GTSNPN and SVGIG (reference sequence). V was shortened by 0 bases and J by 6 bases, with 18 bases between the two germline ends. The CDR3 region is CAWSVEHGVRSEQYF. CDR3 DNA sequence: TGTGCCTGGAGTGTAGAACATGGGGTAAGGTCCGAGCAGTACTTC.